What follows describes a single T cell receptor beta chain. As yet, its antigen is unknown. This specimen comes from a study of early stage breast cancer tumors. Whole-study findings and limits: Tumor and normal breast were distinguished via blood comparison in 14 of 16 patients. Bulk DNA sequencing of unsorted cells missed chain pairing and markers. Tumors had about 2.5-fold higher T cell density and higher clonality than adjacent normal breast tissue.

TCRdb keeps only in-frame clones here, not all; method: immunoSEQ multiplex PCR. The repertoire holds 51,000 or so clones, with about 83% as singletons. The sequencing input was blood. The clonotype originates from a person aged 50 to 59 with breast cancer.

DNA for the CDR3: TGTGCCAGCAGCCGACTCGCTAGAACCACCTACGAGCAGTACTTC. Its protein is CASSRLARTTYEQYF. J is TRBJ2-7 and V is TRBV7-2; no reliable D call. Per the germline V gene, CDR1 is SGHTA and CDR2 is FQGNSA. CDR3 length equals 15 residues. V was trimmed by 5 bases and J by 2 bases, leaving 16 bases between them.